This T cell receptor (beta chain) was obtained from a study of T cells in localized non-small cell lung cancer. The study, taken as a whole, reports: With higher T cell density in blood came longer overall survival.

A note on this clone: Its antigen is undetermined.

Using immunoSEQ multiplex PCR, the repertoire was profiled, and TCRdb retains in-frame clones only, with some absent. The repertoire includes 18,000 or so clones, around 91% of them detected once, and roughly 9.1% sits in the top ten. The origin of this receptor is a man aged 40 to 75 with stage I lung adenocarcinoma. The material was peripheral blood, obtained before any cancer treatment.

DNA for the CDR3: TGTGCCAGCAGCTTGGATCGGACAGGCTTTGGCGAGCAGTACTTC. It is translated as CASSLDRTGFGEQYF. The chain combines TRBV5-4 with TRBJ2-7; 7 nucleotides align to TRBD1. J lost 6 bases, V lost 0 bases, and 9 bases had no gene match. This CDR3 comprises 15 residues. In germline, CDR1 is SGHNT, CDR2 YYREEE (reference sequence).